A selection of T cell receptor beta chains follows, all from one sample in a study of blood T cell repertoires in COVID-19. Profiling relied on immunoSEQ multiplex PCR, and the TCRdb table lists in-frame clones only, not all of them. Of over 45,000 clones listed, roughly 83% are singletons. Sequenced material: peripheral blood. The receptors come from a middle-aged man with active COVID-19. CDR3s include the opening cysteine and the closing phenylalanine or tryptophan. A D gene is named only where the DNA matches it firmly. Where a row states a size, it is once, few, many or the class of an expanded clone; other rows omit it.

V gene: TRBV4-1
clone size: few
J gene: TRBJ2-7
D gene: .
CDR3 DNA: TGCGCCAGCAGCCAAGCGAGAACGGGGGGCGTAGTTACATCCTACGAGCAGTACTTC
CDR3 protein: CASSQARTGGVVTSYEQYF

V gene: TRBV5-1
clone size: .
J gene: TRBJ2-7
D gene: .
CDR3 DNA: TGCGCCAGCAGCTTCGTCCAGGGAAGCTACGAGCAGTACTTC
CDR3 protein: CASSFVQGSYEQYF

V gene: TRBV18
clone size: .
J gene: TRBJ2-7
D gene: TRBD2
CDR3 DNA: TGTGCCAGCTCACCGACTAGCGGGGGGTACGAGCAGTACTTC
CDR3 protein: CASSPTSGGYEQYF

V gene: TRBV19
clone size: .
J gene: TRBJ1-2
D gene: TRBD1
CDR3 DNA: TGTGCCAGTAGTATCGGACAGGGGACTATTTATGGCTACACCTTC
CDR3 protein: CASSIGQGTIYGYTF

V gene: TRBV27
clone size: .
J gene: TRBJ2-3
D gene: TRBD2
CDR3 DNA: TGTGCCAGCAGTTTATTTAGCGGGGGGACCTCTAGCACAGATACGCAGTATTTT
CDR3 protein: CASSLFSGGTSSTDTQYF

V gene: TRBV18
clone size: .
J gene: TRBJ2-5
D gene: TRBD2
CDR3 DNA: TGTGCCAGCTCACCAAACCAGCGGGGGACACAAGAGACCCAGTACTTC
CDR3 protein: CASSPNQRGTQETQYF

V gene: TRBV6-6
clone size: few
J gene: TRBJ1-2
D gene: TRBD1
CDR3 DNA: TGTGCCAGCAGTTACTCGAGGGGACAGGGGAACTATGGCTACACCTTC
CDR3 protein: CASSYSRGQGNYGYTF

V gene: TRBV19
clone size: .
J gene: TRBJ2-6
D gene: .
CDR3 DNA: TGTGCCAGTAGTATGCCCCCTGCGGGGGCCAACGTCCTGACTTTC
CDR3 protein: CASSMPPAGANVLTF

V gene: TRBV7-9
clone size: .
J gene: TRBJ2-3
D gene: .
CDR3 DNA: TGTGCCAGCAGCTCTCCGGGATCTACAGATACGCAGTATTTT
CDR3 protein: CASSSPGSTDTQYF

V gene: TRBV5-6
clone size: .
J gene: TRBJ1-4
D gene: .
CDR3 DNA: TGTGCCAGCAGCCCATATATCCTGCGTGAAAAACTGTTTTTT
CDR3 protein: CASSPYILREKLFF

V gene: TRBV3-1/TRBV3-2
clone size: few
J gene: TRBJ2-5
D gene: TRBD2
CDR3 DNA: TGTGCCAGCAGCCAAGAGAGAGGACTAGCGGGCGGAGAGACCCAGTACTTC
CDR3 protein: CASSQERGLAGGETQYF

V gene: TRBV29-1
clone size: .
J gene: TRBJ2-1
D gene: TRBD2
CDR3 DNA: TGCAGCGCTACTAGCGGGCCCAATGAGCAGTTCTTC
CDR3 protein: CSATSGPNEQFF